The text below deals with one TCR beta chain. The data originate from a study of blood T cells in healthy people across ages. CDR3 size: 15 residues. With 6 bases removed from V and 2 bases from J, the gap between germline ends came to 15 bases. The germline gives CDR1 MNHNS, CDR2 SASEGT. The second PCR ran roughly 7 to 12 cycles with a sample-barcoded 5' primer and J-beta primers. TCRdb itself ran the 5' RACE reads through MiXCR, one entry per CDR3 protein. This table holds hundreds of thousands of distinct CDR3 sequences, around three fifths found once. The clonotype originates from a man aged 55 to 70 in good health. The sequencing sample was made of blood. The J gene is TRBJ2-3, the V gene TRBV6-1; D is undetermined. The CDR3 sequence: CASRKRPDNTDTQYF. The CDR3 DNA reads TGTGCCAGCAGGAAGAGACCAGACAACACAGATACGCAGTATTTT.